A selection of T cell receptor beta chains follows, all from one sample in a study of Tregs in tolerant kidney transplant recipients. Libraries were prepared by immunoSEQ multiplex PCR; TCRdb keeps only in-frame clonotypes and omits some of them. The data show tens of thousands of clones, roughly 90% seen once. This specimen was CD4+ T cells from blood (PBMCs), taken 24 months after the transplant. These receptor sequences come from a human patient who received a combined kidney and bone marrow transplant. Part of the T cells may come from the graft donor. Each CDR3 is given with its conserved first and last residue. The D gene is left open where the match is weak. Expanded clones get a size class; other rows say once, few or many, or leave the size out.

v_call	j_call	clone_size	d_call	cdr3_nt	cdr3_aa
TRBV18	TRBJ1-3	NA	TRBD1	TGTGCCAGCTCACCAAGGGACAGGGGGTCTGGAAACACCATATATTTT	CASSPRDRGSGNTIYF
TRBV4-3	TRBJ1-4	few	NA	TGCGCCAGCAGCCAAGATTTCGCGGGGGGGTGGGATGAAAAACTGTTTTTT	CASSQDFAGGWDEKLFF
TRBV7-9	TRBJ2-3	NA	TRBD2	TGTGCCAGCAGCCGGAGACTAGCGGGGGGGCCGGGTACGCAGTATTTT	CASSRRLAGGPGTQYF
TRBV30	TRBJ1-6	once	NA	TGTGCCTGGGCGGGGCAGAATAATTCACCCCTCCACTTT	CAWAGQNNSPLHF
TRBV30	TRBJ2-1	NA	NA	TGTGCCTGGAATAGGAGACCATCCTACAATGAGCAGTTCTTC	CAWNRRPSYNEQFF
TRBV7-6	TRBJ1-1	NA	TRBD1	TGTGCCAGCAGCTCTGGACAGGGGATAACTGAAGCTTTCTTT	CASSSGQGITEAFF
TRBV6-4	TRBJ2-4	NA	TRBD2	TGTGCCAGCAGTGAATTGCGGGGGAGCATTCAGTACTTC	CASSELRGSIQYF
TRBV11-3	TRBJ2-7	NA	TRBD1	TGTGCCAGCAGCAGGAGACAGGGCTCTCTTGACGAGCAGTACTTC	CASSRRQGSLDEQYF
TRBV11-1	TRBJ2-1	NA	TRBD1	TGTGCCAGCAGCTTAGGGACAGGGGGCGCCCGGAGGTACAATGAGCAGTTCTTC	CASSLGTGGARRYNEQFF
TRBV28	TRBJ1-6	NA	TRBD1	TGTGCCAGCAGGGGGGGATCCGGGACAGGAAATTCACCCCTCCACTTT	CASRGGSGTGNSPLHF
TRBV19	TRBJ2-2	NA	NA	TGTGCCAGTAGTATACACACAGGGAACACCGGGGAGCTGTTTTTT	CASSIHTGNTGELFF
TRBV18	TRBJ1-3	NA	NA	TGTGCCAGCTCACCACCGATTTCAGGGGGAAACACCATATATTTT	CASSPPISGGNTIYF
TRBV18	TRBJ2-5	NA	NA	TGTGCCAGCTCACCGCACCCAAGGTCGTTGGAGCAGTACTTC	CASSPHPRSLEQYF
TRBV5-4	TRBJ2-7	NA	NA	TGTGCCAGCAGCTTGGCCGGGGTATACGAGCAGTACTTC	CASSLAGVYEQYF
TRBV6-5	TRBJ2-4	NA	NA	TGTGCCACGACCGGCCCGGGGAACATTCAGTACTTC	CATTGPGNIQYF
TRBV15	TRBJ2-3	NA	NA	TGTGCCACCGTACCTCGGGTGTCGCCTTACACAGATACGCAGTATTTT	CATVPRVSPYTDTQYF
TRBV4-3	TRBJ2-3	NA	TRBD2	TGCGCCAGCAGCCAAGATGGACTAGCGGGGAATACGCAGTATTTT	CASSQDGLAGNTQYF
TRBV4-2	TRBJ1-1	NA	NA	TGTGCCAGCACCCGGATGGCAGGATTAACGGGAACTGAAGCTTTCTTT	CASTRMAGLTGTEAFF
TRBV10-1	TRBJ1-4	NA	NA	TGCGCCAGCAGGGGGGGGTGGGGGTCTGCTGAAAAACTGTTTTTT	CASRGGWGSAEKLFF
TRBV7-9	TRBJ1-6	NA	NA	TGTGCCAGCAGCTTAGGGCGGAGTCCAGATTCACCCCTCCACTTT	CASSLGRSPDSPLHF
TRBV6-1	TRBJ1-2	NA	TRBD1	TGTGCCAGCAGCGAGGGACAGGGGAGAAACTATGGCTACACCTTC	CASSEGQGRNYGYTF
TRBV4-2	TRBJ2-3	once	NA	TGTGCCAGCAGCCAAGATGACGCCAGGGATACGCAGTATTTT	CASSQDDARDTQYF
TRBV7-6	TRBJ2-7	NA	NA	TGTGCCAGCAGCCGAACAGGAGGAGGGTTCTACGAGCAGTACTTC	CASSRTGGGFYEQYF
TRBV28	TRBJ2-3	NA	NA	TGTGCCAGCCTCCGGGGTAGTACAGATACGCAGTATTTT	CASLRGSTDTQYF
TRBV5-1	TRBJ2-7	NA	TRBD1	TGCGCCAGCAGCCTCTTTGGACAGGGTATCTACGAGCAGTACTTC	CASSLFGQGIYEQYF
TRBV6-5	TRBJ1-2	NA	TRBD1	TGTGCCAGCAGTTACCGGGACAGGGTCTATGGCTACACCTTC	CASSYRDRVYGYTF
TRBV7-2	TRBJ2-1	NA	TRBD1	TGTGCCAGCAGCCCCCGTCACAGGGGGCTTGCCAATGAGCAGTTCTTC	CASSPRHRGLANEQFF
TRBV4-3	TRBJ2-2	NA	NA	TGCGCCAGCAGCCCCCGTACCGGGGAGCTGTTTTTT	CASSPRTGELFF